A single sample gave rise to the 14 T cell receptor beta chains below, sequenced in a study of control samples from healthy donors and cancer patients. Repertoires were generated with immunoSEQ multiplex PCR, while TCRdb's copy carries only in-frame clones and drops some. Among 200,000 or so clones listed, about 93% were seen once. Input material: blood. The receptors derive from a man in his forties or fifties in good health.

This chain links TRBV6-1 with TRBJ1-1; D remains ambiguous. V lost 1 base to trimming and J lost 6 bases, with 6 bases between them. Germline CDR1 reads MNHNS; CDR2 reads SASEGT. The CDR3 totals 12 residues. The CDR3 spells CASSEVPSEAFF. CDR3 DNA: TGTGCCAGCAGTGAAGTCCCCTCTGAAGCTTTCTTT.

The chain uses TRBV2 and TRBJ2-1; 9 nucleotides align to TRBD1. The CDR3 is made up of 15 amino acids. V gave up 5 bases and J gave up 8 bases; unmatched junction bases: 10. In germline, CDR1 is SNHLY, CDR2 FYNNEI. CDR3 coding DNA: TGTGCCAGCAGTTCCGACAGGGGGAGTATAGATGAGCAGTTCTTC. This translates into CASSSDRGSIDEQFF.

V usage is TRBV5-6 and J usage is TRBJ1-6, with D unresolved. The CDR3 extends over 15 amino acids. V lost 0 bases, J lost 0 bases, and 4 bases lay in between. Germline values: CDR1 SGHDT, CDR2 YYEEEE. CDR3 protein: CASSLGPSYNSPLHF. The CDR3 DNA reads TGTGCCAGCAGCTTGGGACCCTCCTATAATTCACCCCTCCACTTT.

The sample holds a few counts of this clone. This chain links TRBV28 with TRBJ2-7; weak D call: TRBD1 (5 bases). The ends were cut back, 5 bases at V and 6 bases at J, with 14 bases in the middle. Germline values: CDR1 MDHEN, CDR2 SYDVKM. This CDR3 comprises 13 residues. The CDR3 nucleotides are TGTGCCAGCAGTACTACTCAGGGATCCGAGCAGTACTTC. This sequence encodes CASSTTQGSEQYF.

The V and J genes are TRBV7-2 and TRBJ1-2, with a tentative D call TRBD1 (5 bases). Germline CDR1 and CDR2: SGHTA and FQGNSA. The CDR3 covers 13 residues. V was pared by 2 bases and J by 4 bases, with 8 bases between. In DNA form, the CDR3 reads TGTGCCAGCAGCTTATCAGGGCCCTATGGCTACACCTTC. Its protein product is CASSLSGPYGYTF.

The rearrangement joins TRBV7-2 to TRBJ2-1; D may be TRBD1 or TRBD2 (5 bases each). The CDR3 has 15 residues. Germline values: CDR1 SGHTA, CDR2 FQGNSA. Deletions cut 2 bases from V and 4 bases from J, with 12 bases between. CDR3 nucleotide sequence: TGTGCCAGCAGCTTATACCGGGGCGATTACAATGAGCAGTTCTTC. This gives the protein CASSLYRGDYNEQFF. Full variable domain (remainder filled in from reference TRBV7-2 and TRBJ2-1): GAGVSQSPSNKVTEKGKDVELRCDPISGHTALYWYRQSLGQGLEFLIYFQGNSAPDKSGLPSDRFSAERTGGSVSTLTIQRTQQEDSAVYLCASSLYRGDYNEQFFGPGTRLTVL.

The chain couples TRBV7-3 to TRBJ2-1; 9 bases align to TRBD2. The ends lost 2 bases at V and 3 bases at J; junction bases unmatched: 11. This CDR3 region has 18 residues. CDR1 is SGHTA and CDR2 is FQGTGA in the germline V gene. CDR3: CASSLAILGLADYNEQFF. The CDR3 nucleotides are TGTGCCAGCAGCTTAGCGATACTGGGACTAGCCGACTACAATGAGCAGTTCTTC.

The table lists this clone with a count of one. The gene calls are TRBV9 and TRBJ2-1; 8 bases line up with TRBD2. This CDR3 region has 17 residues. Unmatched junction bases numbered 19, after V lost 7 bases and J lost 7 bases. CDR1 SGDLS and CDR2 YYNGEE come from the germline V gene. The CDR3 here is CASRARGGRRHHNEQFF. The CDR3 DNA reads TGTGCCAGCCGCGCCCGGGGGGGGAGAAGGCACCATAATGAGCAGTTCTTC.

The chain is built from TRBV27 and TRBJ2-6; no definite D call. The CDR3 runs 14 residues. Looked up from germline, CDR1 is MNHEY and CDR2 is SMNVEV (reference sequence). The germline V and J ends were trimmed by 7 bases and 0 bases, with 7 bases remaining between them. The CDR3: CASMESSGANVLTF. CDR3 bases: TGTGCCAGCATGGAGAGCTCTGGGGCCAACGTCCTGACTTTC.

The V and J genes are TRBV5-1 and TRBJ2-3; TRBD2 matches at 15 bases. This CDR3 has 16 amino acids. CDR1 and CDR2 (germline): SGHRS, YFSETQ. J lost 4 bases, V lost 5 bases, and 5 bases had no gene match. This CDR3 reads CASRAGTSGGPDTQYF. The CDR3 nucleotides read TGCGCCAGCAGGGCCGGGACTAGCGGGGGGCCAGATACGCAGTATTTT.

This clone was counted once. The same CDR3 also results from other DNA sequences found in this sample. V gene TRBV28 combines with J gene TRBJ2-3, with TRBD2 matching 7 bases. V dropped 2 bases and J dropped 1; count of bases not matched to a gene: 0. Germline CDR1 and CDR2: MDHEN and SYDVKM. This CDR3 region has 14 residues. CDR3 amino acids: CASSLRGGTDTQYF. The DNA for the CDR3 is TGTGCCAGCAGTTTACGGGGGGGCACAGATACGCAGTATTTT. Full variable domain (rest looked up from reference TRBV28 and TRBJ2-3): DVKVTQSSRYLVKRTGEKVFLECVQDMDHENMFWYRQDPGLGLRLIYFSYDVKMKEKGDIPEGYSVSREKKERFSLILESASTNQTSMYLCASSLRGGTDTQYFGPGTRLTVL.

The chain joins TRBV19 to TRBJ2-2; D possibly matches TRBD1 or TRBD2 (5 bases each). The germline V and J ends were trimmed by 7 bases and 7 bases, with 10 bases remaining between them. The CDR3 is made up of 12 amino acids. Germline CDR1 and CDR2: LNHDA and SQIVND (reference sequence). DNA of the CDR3: TGTGCCAGTACGGGGCCCTACGGGGAGCTGTTTTTT. This codes for CASTGPYGELFF. The entire variable domain, with the rest obtained from reference TRBV19 and TRBJ2-2, is as follows: DGGITQSPKYLFRKEGQNVTLSCEQNLNHDAMYWYRQDPGQGLRLIYYSQIVNDFQKGDIAEGYSVSREKKESFPLTVTSAQKNPTAFYLCASTGPYGELFFGEGSRLTVL.

This chain links TRBV6-5 with TRBJ1-6; D is ambiguous. Germline CDR1 is MNHEY and CDR2 is SVGAGI. The CDR3 covers 12 residues. V gave up 7 bases and J gave up 7 bases, with 8 bases separating them. The CDR3 DNA is TGTGCCAGCAAAGTGGGCAATTCACCCCTCCACTTT. Its protein product is CASKVGNSPLHF.

The chain carries TRBV12-3 or TRBV12-4 and TRBJ1-6, with TRBD1 matching over 8 bases. The CDR3 runs to 13 residues. Losses at the gene ends were 5 bases for V and 8 bases for J; bases not matched to a gene: 2. The CDR3 DNA reads as TGTGCCAGCAGTACGACAGGGGATTCACCCCTCCACTTT. Encoded protein: CASSTTGDSPLHF.